These 10 T cell receptor beta chains share one sample of origin, sequenced in a study of technical replicates of blood from four donors. This table comes from immunoSEQ multiplex PCR, and its TCRdb copy is limited to in-frame clones, with some not included. The sample yields approximately 87,000 clones, 95% seen once. The sample comprised T cells isolated from PBMCs. These TCRs come from a human donor in good health.

This clone was seen only once. The chain joins TRBV19 to TRBJ1-1; the D is unclear. V shed 4 bases and J shed 0 bases, with 12 bases lying between them. The germline V gene encodes CDR1 LNHDA and CDR2 SQIVND (reference sequence). This CDR3 has 15 residues. This CDR3 is CASSTLERMNTEAFF. CDR3 sequence (DNA): TGTGCCAGTAGTACCTTGGAGCGCATGAACACTGAAGCTTTCTTT. The variable domain in full, completed from reference TRBV19 and TRBJ1-1, reads DGGITQSPKYLFRKEGQNVTLSCEQNLNHDAMYWYRQDPGQGLRLIYYSQIVNDFQKGDIAEGYSVSREKKESFPLTVTSAQKNPTAFYLCASSTLERMNTEAFFGQGTRLTVV.

This chain joins TRBV4-3 and TRBJ2-7; weak D call: TRBD1 (6 bases). Trimming pared 4 bases from V and 4 bases from J, leaving 11 bases between. This CDR3 comprises 13 residues. CDR1 and CDR2 (germline): LGHNA, YSLEER. CDR3 coding DNA: TGCGCCAGCAGCCCCTTAGGGGGTTACGAGCAGTACTTC. Protein: CASSPLGGYEQYF.

The chain couples TRBV7-9 to TRBJ1-2; 11 positions match TRBD1. Germline CDR1 is SEHNR and CDR2 is FQNEAQ (reference sequence). The CDR3 is 16 residues long. V was clipped by 2 bases and J by 4 bases; unmatched bases: 6. The CDR3 sequence is CASSLRDRGFGYGYTF. CDR3 coding DNA: TGTGCCAGCAGCTTAAGGGACAGGGGGTTTGGCTATGGCTACACCTTC.

This clone was detected once. V is TRBV10-3 and J is TRBJ1-2; no definite D call. Trimming removed 8 bases from V and 4 bases from J, with 8 bases in between. The CDR3 loop spans 11 amino acids. CDR1 and CDR2 (germline): ENHRY, SYGVKD. The CDR3 DNA follows: TGTGCCATCCAACAGACCTATGGCTACACCTTC. Protein sequence: CAIQQTYGYTF.

The rearrangement uses TRBV11-3 and TRBJ2-7, with 12 positions matching TRBD2. J lost 4 bases, V lost 1 base, and 2 bases had no gene match. Germline CDR1 is SGHNT and CDR2 is YENEEA. The CDR3 contains 15 residues. DNA of the CDR3: TGTGCCAGCAGCTTAGGGACTAGCGGGGCATACGAGCAGTACTTC. The encoded protein is CASSLGTSGAYEQYF.

The chain joins TRBV5-4 to TRBJ2-7, with 7 bases aligning to TRBD2. The germline V gene has CDR1 SGHNT and CDR2 YYREEE (reference sequence). CDR3 size: 15 residues. J gave up 5 bases and V 7 bases, and 15 bases lay outside the gene matches. In DNA, the CDR3 is TGTGCCAGCCGAGTTTGGCGGGGAGGGCCGGACGAGCAGTACTTC. Amino acids: CASRVWRGGPDEQYF. Full variable domain (remainder filled in from reference TRBV5-4 and TRBJ2-7): ETGVTQSPTHLIKTRGQQVTLRCSSQSGHNTVSWYQQALGQGPQFIFQYYREEENGRGNFPPRFSGLQFPNYSSELNVNALELDDSALYLCASRVWRGGPDEQYFGPGTRLTVT.

The chain couples TRBV28 to TRBJ2-1, with TRBD1 matching 8 bases. CDR1 and CDR2 (germline): MDHEN, SYDVKM. CDR3 length: 15 residues. V was clipped by 2 bases and J by 0 bases; unmatched bases: 0. Here the CDR3 reads CASSLTGGSYNEQFF. For the CDR3, the DNA is TGTGCCAGCAGTTTAACAGGGGGCTCCTACAATGAGCAGTTCTTC.

This chain connects TRBV28 to TRBJ2-4; 7 bases fit TRBD1. V gave up 5 bases and J gave up 3 bases; unmatched junction bases: 7. The germline V gene encodes CDR1 MDHEN and CDR2 SYDVKM. This CDR3 is 15 amino acids long. CDR3 coding DNA: TGTGCCAGCAGTACTGACAGGGTGAGCAAAAACATTCAGTACTTC. It translates to CASSTDRVSKNIQYF.

The sample holds one count of this clone. The rearrangement uses TRBV11-3 and TRBJ2-2; D uncertain. This CDR3 contains 13 residues. Deletions cut 2 bases from V and 4 bases from J, with 5 bases between. Germline CDR1 SGHNT, CDR2 YENEEA. This chain's CDR3 is CASSLRLTGELFF. The CDR3 DNA sequence: TGTGCCAGCAGCTTAAGACTCACCGGGGAGCTGTTTTTT.

V usage is TRBV11-2 and J usage is TRBJ2-2; D possibly corresponds to TRBD1 (6 bases). The V and J ends lost 6 bases and 8 bases respectively, with 16 bases between them. Germline CDR1 is SGHAT and CDR2 is FQNNGV. The CDR3 totals 14 residues. The CDR3 DNA follows: TGTGCCAGCAGGATACCACAGGGATCAGGGGAGCTGTTTTTT. This encodes CASRIPQGSGELFF.